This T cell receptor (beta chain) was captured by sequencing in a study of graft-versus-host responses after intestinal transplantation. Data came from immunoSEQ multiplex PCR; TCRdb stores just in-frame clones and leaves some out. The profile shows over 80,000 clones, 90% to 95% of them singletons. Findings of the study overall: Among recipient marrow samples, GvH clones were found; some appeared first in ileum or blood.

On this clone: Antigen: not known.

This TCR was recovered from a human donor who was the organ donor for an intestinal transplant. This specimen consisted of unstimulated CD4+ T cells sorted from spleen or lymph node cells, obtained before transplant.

DNA for the CDR3: TGTGCCAGCAGCCAAGAAACGGAGCGGGTAGCCTCCTACGAGCAGTACTTC. Translating it yields CASSQETERVASYEQYF. The genes are TRBV4-2 and TRBJ2-7; a possible D gene is TRBD2 (6 bases). Trimming removed 0 bases at V and 0 bases at J, with 15 bases between. The CDR3 spans 17 residues. Germline V gives CDR1 LGHNA, CDR2 YNFKEQ.